These 26 T cell receptor beta chains were sequenced from one sample in a study of human T cells and chemical hapten exposure. TCRdb re-analysed the RACE reads in MiXCR, keeping a single row per CDR3 protein. The sample consists of roughly 150,000 distinct CDR3 sequences, 10% to 15% of them appearing once. Time point meaning: patch test 2, 6 weeks after DPC sensitization. The sample's treatment: therapeutic diphenylcyclopropenone sensitization with weekly scalp DPC. Sequencing was performed on whole blood, taken in connection with sensitization to the hapten diphenylcyclopropenone (DPC). Receptors originate from a woman aged 45-59 years with alopecia areata. Some clones in this sample may be carry-over from other donors' samples.

This clonotype was seen a few times. J is TRBJ2-1 and V is TRBV5-6; TRBD2 aligns across 16 bases. There are 18 residues in the CDR3. Unmatched junction bases numbered 6, after V lost 0 bases and J lost 6 bases. Germline V lookup: CDR1 SGHDT, CDR2 YYEEEE. CDR3 sequence: CASSLALGLAGGRNEQFF. The CDR3, as DNA: TGTGCCAGCAGCTTGGCCTTGGGACTAGCGGGAGGGCGCAATGAGCAGTTCTTC.

This clonotype occurred many times. This chain joins TRBV18 and TRBJ2-7, with TRBD2 identical over 8 bases. Germline V lookup: CDR1 KGHSH, CDR2 LQKENI. This CDR3 has 15 residues. Trimming at V came to 2 bases and at J to 0 bases, leaving 3 bases not matched to a gene. DNA of the CDR3: TGTGCCAGCTCACCAGAGACTAGCGTCTCCTACGAGCAGTACTTC. Protein sequence: CASSPETSVSYEQYF.

This rearrangement joins TRBV29-1 to TRBJ2-5, with D uncertain. The germline CDR1 and CDR2 sequences are SQVTM and ANQGSEA. Trimming left V 8 bases short and J 5 bases short, with 15 bases between. The CDR3 totals 12 residues. The CDR3: CSIRVSAETQYF. In DNA form, the CDR3 reads TGCAGCATCCGGGTATCCGCGGAGACCCAGTACTTC.

This clonotype was observed a few times. The rearrangement uses TRBV5-4 and TRBJ2-7, with 7 bases that match TRBD1. J lost 0 bases, V lost 0 bases, and 6 bases had no gene match. Germline V CDR1 and CDR2: SGHNT, YYREEE (reference sequence). The CDR3 extends over 16 amino acids. The CDR3, as DNA: TGTGCCAGCAGCTTGGGGTTTTCAGGGGGCTCCTACGAGCAGTACTTC. Translation: CASSLGFSGGSYEQYF.

The genes are TRBV3-1 and TRBJ1-1; TRBD1 might be the D (5 bases). V lost 6 bases to trimming and J lost 1 base, with 12 bases between them. Per germline, CDR1 LGHDT and CDR2 YNNKEL (reference sequence). The CDR3 is made up of 14 amino acids. CDR3 amino acids: CASSATGANTEAFF. The DNA of the CDR3 is TGTGCCAGCAGTGCTACCGGGGCGAACACTGAAGCTTTCTTT.

This clonotype has ten or more counts. The chain recombines TRBV7-9 with TRBJ2-7, with 10 bases matching TRBD2. V trimming: 5 bases; J trimming: 4 bases; junction bases outside the gene matches: 8. The CDR3 has 15 amino acids. Per the germline V gene, CDR1 is SEHNR and CDR2 is FQNEAQ (reference sequence). CDR3 residues: CASSPKTSGPYEQYF. The CDR3 DNA is TGTGCCAGCAGCCCGAAGACTAGCGGGCCTTACGAGCAGTACTTC.

This clonotype was seen a handful of times. This chain uses TRBV10-1 with TRBJ2-5; 10 bases agree with TRBD1. The CDR3 totals 15 residues. Germline V CDR1 and CDR2: WNHNN, SYGVQD (reference sequence). V lost 6 bases, J lost 5 bases, and 9 bases stayed unmatched. The CDR3 bases are TGCGCCAGCAGCCCGGGACAGGGGATTCGGGAGACCCAGTACTTC. This gives the protein CASSPGQGIRETQYF.

This clonotype showed up many times. This CDR3 is CSAATTGEETQYF. The CDR3 DNA reads as TGCAGTGCTGCCACTACAGGGGAAGAGACCCAGTACTTC. The rearrangement joins TRBV20-1 to TRBJ2-5, with 7 bases matching TRBD1. CDR1 and CDR2 from the germline V gene are DFQATT and SNEGSKA (reference sequence). Losses at the gene ends were 5 bases for V and 3 bases for J; bases not matched to a gene: 6. The CDR3 has 13 amino acids.

The chain recombines TRBV7-2 with TRBJ2-5, with D perhaps TRBD2 (5 bases). Between the trimmed V and J ends, which lost 0 bases and 9 bases, there was a span of 11 bases. Germline V gives CDR1 SGHTA, CDR2 FQGNSA. This CDR3 comprises 13 residues. CDR3 loop: CASSLASVGAQYF. CDR3 in DNA: TGTGCCAGCAGCTTAGCGTCCGTCGGGGCCCAGTACTTC.

V gene TRBV10-3 combines with J gene TRBJ2-3; 7 nucleotides align to TRBD1. V dropped 9 bases and J dropped 5; count of bases not matched to a gene: 11. The CDR3 has 14 amino acids. Germline CDR1 is ENHRY and CDR2 is SYGVKD. The CDR3 region has the DNA TGTGCCATTAGAACAGGGGAGCCAGAAGATACGCAGTATTTT. Its translation: CAIRTGEPEDTQYF.

This clonotype came up a few times. This chain connects TRBV2 to TRBJ2-3; perhaps TRBD2 as D (6 bases). V was trimmed by 2 bases and J by 8 bases, leaving 14 bases between them. This CDR3 comprises 14 residues. Germline-derived CDR1 and CDR2 are SNHLY and FYNNEI. CDR3 bases: TGTGCCAGCAGTGAATGGAGAACTAGCTCTACGCAGTATTTT. This codes for CASSEWRTSSTQYF.

The genes are TRBV7-2 and TRBJ2-5; 9 nucleotides align to TRBD2. CDR1 SGHTA and CDR2 FQGNSA come from the germline V gene. After removal of 5 bases from V and 7 bases from J, the junction contained 14 bases not matched to a gene. The CDR3 consists of 16 residues. The CDR3 spells CASSLGGLAGSVTQYF. The DNA for the CDR3 is TGTGCCAGCAGCCTCGGGGGGCTAGCGGGGTCCGTGACCCAGTACTTC.

Ten or more counts support this clonotype. This chain links TRBV7-8 with TRBJ1-3; D unclear. The CDR3 covers 16 residues. V lost 5 bases to trimming and J lost 0 bases, with 14 bases between them. Germline V gene lookup returns CDR1 SGHVS and CDR2 FQNEAQ. The CDR3 DNA sequence: TGTGCCAGCAGCCCGAAGGACGGAGGCTCTGGAAACACCATATATTTT. Translating gives CASSPKDGGSGNTIYF. Full variable domain (remainder filled in from reference TRBV7-8 and TRBJ1-3): GAGVSQSPRYKVAKRGQDVALRCDPISGHVSLFWYQQALGQGPEFLTYFQNEAQLDKSGLPSDRFFAERPEGSVSTLKIQRTQQEDSAVYLCASSPKDGGSGNTIYFGEGSWLTVV.

The CDR3 sequence is CSASLTDTQYF. For the CDR3, the DNA is TGCAGTGCTAGTCTCACAGATACGCAGTATTTT. The chain uses TRBV20-1 and TRBJ2-3; D not certain. V was pared by 3 bases and J by 2 bases, with 3 bases between. Germline V gene sequence: CDR1 DFQATT, CDR2 SNEGSKA (reference sequence). There are 11 residues in the CDR3.

The rearrangement links TRBV6-2 or TRBV6-3 to TRBJ2-3, with a tentative D call TRBD1 (6 bases). Per the germline V gene, CDR1 is MNHEY and CDR2 is SVGEGT. This CDR3 spans 16 amino acids. Trimming left V 4 bases short and J 5 bases short, with 19 bases between. The CDR3: CASSLLRTDRGDTQYF. The CDR3 region has the DNA TGTGCCAGCAGTTTGTTACGGACAGACCGTGGAGATACGCAGTATTTT.

This clonotype was observed at least ten times. The J gene is TRBJ1-2, the V gene TRBV28; no firm D call. Trimming stripped 6 bases from V and 7 bases from J, with 18 bases between. Looked up from germline, CDR1 is MDHEN and CDR2 is SYDVKM. The CDR3 is made up of 14 amino acids. The CDR3 nucleotides read TGTGCCAGCAGCTACCCTGGGGAGGTTCGTGGCTACACCTTC. Amino acids: CASSYPGEVRGYTF.

The sample holds a few counts of this clonotype. The chain links TRBV28 to TRBJ2-4; D may correspond to TRBD1 or TRBD2 (5 bases each). Germline CDR1 MDHEN, CDR2 SYDVKM. The CDR3 is 16 residues long. The V gene lost 4 bases and the J gene lost 1 base, with 14 bases spanning the gap. CDR3 bases: TGTGCCAGCAGTTCCCGGGACCCGAGGGCCAAAAACATTCAGTACTTC. Protein: CASSSRDPRAKNIQYF.

This clonotype appeared many times. J is TRBJ1-5 and V is TRBV28, with D perhaps TRBD1 (6 bases). Germline V gene lookup returns CDR1 MDHEN and CDR2 SYDVKM. The length of the CDR3 is 15 residues. V shed 2 bases and J shed 2 bases, with 10 bases lying between them. In DNA form, the CDR3 reads TGTGCCAGCAGTTTACGGGGGCTCGGCAATCAGCCCCAGCATTTT. Translating it yields CASSLRGLGNQPQHF.

This clonotype has a handful of counts. The chain carries TRBV2 and TRBJ2-7, with a tentative D call TRBD2 (6 bases). Germline loops: CDR1 SNHLY, CDR2 FYNNEI. The germline V and J ends were trimmed by 2 bases and 4 bases, with 15 bases remaining between them. The CDR3 contains 15 residues. The CDR3 DNA is TGTGCCAGCAGTGAAAGACCGGGAGCAAGGTACGAGCAGTACTTC. Amino acid sequence: CASSERPGARYEQYF.

The table lists this clonotype with a few counts. The genes are TRBV4-1 and TRBJ2-5; D not certain. The germline gives CDR1 MGHRA, CDR2 YSYEKL. The V and J ends lost 0 bases and 7 bases respectively, with 12 bases between them. This CDR3 region has 14 residues. The CDR3 spells CASSQELARGTQYF. The CDR3 coding sequence is TGCGCCAGCAGCCAAGAACTGGCCCGAGGGACCCAGTACTTC.

A few counts support this clonotype. The rearrangement joins TRBV29-1 to TRBJ2-1; 11 bases align to TRBD2. Per germline, CDR1 SQVTM and CDR2 ANQGSEA. V lost 2 bases and J lost 8; bases outside the gene matches: 2. This CDR3 comprises 13 residues. CDR3 coding DNA: TGCAGCGTTGAAACACTAGCGGGAGATGAGCAGTTCTTC. This encodes CSVETLAGDEQFF.

The chain has TRBV7-3 and TRBJ2-2; D might be TRBD1 or TRBD2, each matching 5 bases. The V gene lost 2 bases and the J gene lost 4 bases, with 8 bases spanning the gap. Germline loops: CDR1 SGHTA, CDR2 FQGTGA. This CDR3 spans 14 amino acids. CDR3 region: CASSLEGFTGELFF. CDR3 coding DNA: TGTGCCAGCAGCTTAGAGGGGTTCACCGGGGAGCTGTTTTTT.

This clonotype was observed a few times. The chain carries TRBV19 and TRBJ2-2; D possibly corresponds to TRBD2 (5 bases). Germline V gene data show CDR1 as LNHDA and CDR2 as SQIVND (reference sequence). This CDR3 region has 14 residues. V dropped 7 bases and J dropped 0 bases, with 9 bases sitting between them. The CDR3 DNA reads TGTGCCAGTACAGGACTGGCGAACACCGGGGAGCTGTTTTTT. This translates into CASTGLANTGELFF.

This clonotype was seen repeatedly, ten times or more. The chain recombines TRBV28 with TRBJ1-5, with D uncertain. Germline lookup yields CDR1 MDHEN and CDR2 SYDVKM. Trimming shortened V by 2 bases and J by 3 bases, and 11 bases separated the two germline ends. The CDR3 consists of 15 residues. CDR3 coding DNA: TGTGCCAGCAGTTTACCACCGGGGTCCAATCAGCCCCAGCATTTT. It translates to CASSLPPGSNQPQHF.

The chain couples TRBV28 to TRBJ2-3; D may be TRBD1 (5 bases). V dropped 2 bases and J dropped 1 base, with 10 bases sitting between them. CDR1 and CDR2 from the germline V gene are MDHEN and SYDVKM. This CDR3 has 15 amino acids. CDR3 protein: CASSLRGGRTDTQYF. Here the CDR3 DNA reads TGTGCCAGCAGTTTAAGGGGCGGCCGCACAGATACGCAGTATTTT.

This chain joins TRBV6-1 and TRBJ1-1; a possible D gene is TRBD1 (6 bases). The CDR3 has 14 amino acids. CDR1 is MNHNS and CDR2 is SASEGT in the germline V gene. The germline V and J ends were trimmed by 4 bases and 3 bases, with 12 bases remaining between them. CDR3 region: CASSVTGPYTEAFF. CDR3 coding DNA: TGTGCCAGCAGTGTCACAGGGCCGTACACTGAAGCTTTCTTT.